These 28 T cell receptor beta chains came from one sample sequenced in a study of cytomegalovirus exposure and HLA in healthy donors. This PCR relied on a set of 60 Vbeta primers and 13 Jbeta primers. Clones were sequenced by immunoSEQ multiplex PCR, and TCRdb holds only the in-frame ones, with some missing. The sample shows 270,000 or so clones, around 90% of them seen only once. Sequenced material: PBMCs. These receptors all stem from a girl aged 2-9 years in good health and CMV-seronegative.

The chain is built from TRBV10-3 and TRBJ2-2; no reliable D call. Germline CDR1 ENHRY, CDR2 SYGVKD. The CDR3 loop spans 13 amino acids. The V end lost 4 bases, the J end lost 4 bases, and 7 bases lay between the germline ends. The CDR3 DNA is TGTGCCATCAGTGCGGGTATCACCGGGGAGCTGTTTTTT. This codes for CAISAGITGELFF.

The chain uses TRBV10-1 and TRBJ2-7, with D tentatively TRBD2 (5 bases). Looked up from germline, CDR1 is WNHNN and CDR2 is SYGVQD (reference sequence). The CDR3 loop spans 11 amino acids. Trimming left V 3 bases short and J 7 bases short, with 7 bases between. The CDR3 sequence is CASSELGEQYF. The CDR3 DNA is TGCGCCAGCAGTGAACTAGGGGAGCAGTACTTC.

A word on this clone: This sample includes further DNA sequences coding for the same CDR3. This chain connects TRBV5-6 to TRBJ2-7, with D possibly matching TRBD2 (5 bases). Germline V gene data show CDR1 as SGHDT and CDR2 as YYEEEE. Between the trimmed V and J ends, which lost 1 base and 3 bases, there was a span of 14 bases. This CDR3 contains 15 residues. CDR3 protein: CASSLRVLAHYEQYF. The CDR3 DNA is TGTGCCAGCAGCTTGAGGGTTCTAGCCCACTACGAGCAGTACTTC.

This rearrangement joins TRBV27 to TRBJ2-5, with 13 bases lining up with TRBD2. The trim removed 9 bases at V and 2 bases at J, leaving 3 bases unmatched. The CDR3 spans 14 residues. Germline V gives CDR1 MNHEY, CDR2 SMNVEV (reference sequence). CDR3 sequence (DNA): TGTGCCAGTCGGACTAGCGGGAGTCAAGAGACCCAGTACTTC. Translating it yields CASRTSGSQETQYF.

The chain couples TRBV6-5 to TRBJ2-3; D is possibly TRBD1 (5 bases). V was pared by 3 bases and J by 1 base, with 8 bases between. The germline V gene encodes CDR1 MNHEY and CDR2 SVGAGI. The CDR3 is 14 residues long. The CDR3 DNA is TGTGCCAGCAGTTATATAGGGGGCACAGATACGCAGTATTTT. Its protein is CASSYIGGTDTQYF.

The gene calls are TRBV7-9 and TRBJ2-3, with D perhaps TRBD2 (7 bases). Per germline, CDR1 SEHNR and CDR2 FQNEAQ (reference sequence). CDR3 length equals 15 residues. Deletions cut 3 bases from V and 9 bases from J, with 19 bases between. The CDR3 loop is CASSLAGAWEGTQYF. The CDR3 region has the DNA TGTGCCAGCAGCTTGGCGGGGGCGTGGGAAGGCACGCAGTATTTT.

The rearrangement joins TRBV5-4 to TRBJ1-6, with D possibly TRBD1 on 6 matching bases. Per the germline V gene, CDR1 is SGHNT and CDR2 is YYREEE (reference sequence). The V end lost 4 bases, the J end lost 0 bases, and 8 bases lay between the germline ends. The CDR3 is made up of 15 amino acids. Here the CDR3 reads CASSVQGSYNSPLHF. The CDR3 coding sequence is TGTGCCAGCAGCGTACAGGGCTCCTATAATTCACCCCTCCACTTT.

The CDR3 reads CASSLLAGGLGDTQYF. CDR3 nucleotides: TGTGCCAGCAGCCTACTAGCGGGAGGACTGGGAGATACGCAGTATTTT. This rearrangement joins TRBV6-6 to TRBJ2-3, with 12 positions matching TRBD2. The trim removed 6 bases at V and 5 bases at J, leaving 9 bases unmatched. Germline-derived CDR1 and CDR2 are MNHNY and SVGAGI (reference sequence). This CDR3 is 16 amino acids long.

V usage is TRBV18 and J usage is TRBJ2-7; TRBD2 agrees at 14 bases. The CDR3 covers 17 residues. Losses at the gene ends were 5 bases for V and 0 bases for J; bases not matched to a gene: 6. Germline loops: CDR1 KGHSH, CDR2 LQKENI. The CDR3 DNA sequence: TGTGCCAGCTCAAAAGGACTAGCGGGGGGATTCTCCTACGAGCAGTACTTC. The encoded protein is CASSKGLAGGFSYEQYF.

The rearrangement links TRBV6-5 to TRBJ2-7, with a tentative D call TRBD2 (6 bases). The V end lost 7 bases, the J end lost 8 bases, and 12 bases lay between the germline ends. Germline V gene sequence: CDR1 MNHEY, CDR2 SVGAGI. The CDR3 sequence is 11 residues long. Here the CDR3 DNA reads TGTGCCAGCAAATCGGAGGGGAAGCAGTACTTC. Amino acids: CASKSEGKQYF.

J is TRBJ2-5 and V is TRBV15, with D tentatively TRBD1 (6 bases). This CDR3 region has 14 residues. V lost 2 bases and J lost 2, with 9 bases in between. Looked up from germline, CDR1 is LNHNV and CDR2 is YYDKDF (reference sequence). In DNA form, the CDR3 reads TGTGCCACCAGCAGACAGGGGAGACAAGAGACCCAGTACTTC. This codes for CATSRQGRQETQYF.

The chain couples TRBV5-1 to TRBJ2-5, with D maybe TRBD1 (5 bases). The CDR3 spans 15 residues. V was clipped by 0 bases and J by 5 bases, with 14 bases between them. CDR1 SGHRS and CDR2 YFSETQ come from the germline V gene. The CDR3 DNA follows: TGCGCCAGCAGCTTGGAGCAGGGTTTGAGGGAGACCCAGTACTTC. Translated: CASSLEQGLRETQYF.

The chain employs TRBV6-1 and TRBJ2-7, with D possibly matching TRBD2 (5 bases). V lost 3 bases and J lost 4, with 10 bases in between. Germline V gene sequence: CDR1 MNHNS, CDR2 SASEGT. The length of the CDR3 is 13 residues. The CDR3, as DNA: TGTGCCAGCAGTGAGGTAGCGTGGTACGAGCAGTACTTC. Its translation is CASSEVAWYEQYF.

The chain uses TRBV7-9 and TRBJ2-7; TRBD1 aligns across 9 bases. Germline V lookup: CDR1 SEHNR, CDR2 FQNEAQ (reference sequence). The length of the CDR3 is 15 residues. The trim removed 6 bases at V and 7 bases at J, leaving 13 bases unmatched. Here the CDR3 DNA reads TGTGCCAGCAGTCACCGGGACAGGGACACCTGGGAGCAGTACTTC. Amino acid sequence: CASSHRDRDTWEQYF.

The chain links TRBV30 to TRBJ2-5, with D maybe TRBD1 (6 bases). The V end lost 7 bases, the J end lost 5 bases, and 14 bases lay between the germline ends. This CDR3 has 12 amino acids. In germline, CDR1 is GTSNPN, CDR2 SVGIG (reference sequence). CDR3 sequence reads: CASYDRRETQYF. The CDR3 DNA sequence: TGTGCCTCCTATGACAGGAGGGAGACCCAGTACTTC.

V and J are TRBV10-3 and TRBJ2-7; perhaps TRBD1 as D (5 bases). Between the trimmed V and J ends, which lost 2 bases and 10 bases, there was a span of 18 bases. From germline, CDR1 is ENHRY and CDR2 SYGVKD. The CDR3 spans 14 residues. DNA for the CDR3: TGTGCCATCAGTGAGGGGTGGTGGGGTTGGGGCCAGTACTTC. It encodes CAISEGWWGWGQYF.

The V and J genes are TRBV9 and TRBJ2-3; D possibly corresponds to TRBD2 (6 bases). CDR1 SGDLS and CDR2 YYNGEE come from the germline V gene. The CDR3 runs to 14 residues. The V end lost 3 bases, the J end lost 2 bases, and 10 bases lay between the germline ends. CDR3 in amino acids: CASSGGAPTDTQYF. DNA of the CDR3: TGTGCCAGCAGCGGCGGGGCTCCCACAGATACGCAGTATTTT.

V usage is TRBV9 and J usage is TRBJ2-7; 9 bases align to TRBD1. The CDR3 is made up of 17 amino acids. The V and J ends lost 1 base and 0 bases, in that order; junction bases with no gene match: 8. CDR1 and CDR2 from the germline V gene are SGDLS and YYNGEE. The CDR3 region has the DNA TGTGCCAGCAGCGTACTGCTGGGGGACAGGGACTCCTACGAGCAGTACTTC. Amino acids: CASSVLLGDRDSYEQYF.

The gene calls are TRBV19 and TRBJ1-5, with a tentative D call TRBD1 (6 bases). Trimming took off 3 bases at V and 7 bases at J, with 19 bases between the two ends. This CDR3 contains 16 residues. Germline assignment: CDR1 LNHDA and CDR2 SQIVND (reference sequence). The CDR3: CASSILGIRGQQPQHF. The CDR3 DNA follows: TGTGCCAGTAGTATCTTAGGCATCAGGGGCCAACAGCCCCAGCATTTT.

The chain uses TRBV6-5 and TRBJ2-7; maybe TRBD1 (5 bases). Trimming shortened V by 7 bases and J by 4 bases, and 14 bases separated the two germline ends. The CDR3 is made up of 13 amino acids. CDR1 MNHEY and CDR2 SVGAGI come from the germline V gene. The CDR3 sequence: CASKPGHAYEQYF. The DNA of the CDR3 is TGTGCCAGCAAGCCAGGACATGCTTACGAGCAGTACTTC.

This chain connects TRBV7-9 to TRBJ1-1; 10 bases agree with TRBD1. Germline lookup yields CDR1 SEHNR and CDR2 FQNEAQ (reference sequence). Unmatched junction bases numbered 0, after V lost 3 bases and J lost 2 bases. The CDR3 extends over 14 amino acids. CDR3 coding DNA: TGTGCCAGCAGCTTGACAGGGGGCAACACTGAAGCTTTCTTT. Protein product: CASSLTGGNTEAFF. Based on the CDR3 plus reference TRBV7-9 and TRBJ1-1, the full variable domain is DTGVSQNPRHKITKRGQNVTFRCDPISEHNRLYWYRQTLGQGPEFLTYFQNEAQLEKSRLLSDRFSAERPKGSFSTLEIQRTEQGDSAMYLCASSLTGGNTEAFFGQGTRLTVV.

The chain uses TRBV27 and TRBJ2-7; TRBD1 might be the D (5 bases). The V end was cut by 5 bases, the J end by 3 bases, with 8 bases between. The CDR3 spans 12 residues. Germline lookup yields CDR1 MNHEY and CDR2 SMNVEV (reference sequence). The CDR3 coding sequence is TGTGCCAGCAGTGGCGACAGCTACGAGCAGTACTTC. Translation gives CASSGDSYEQYF.

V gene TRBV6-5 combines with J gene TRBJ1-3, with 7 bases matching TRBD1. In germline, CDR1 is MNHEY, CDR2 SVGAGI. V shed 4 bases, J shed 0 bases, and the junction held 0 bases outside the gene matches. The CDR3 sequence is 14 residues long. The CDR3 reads CASSWDSSGNTIYF. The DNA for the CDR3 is TGTGCCAGCAGTTGGGACAGCTCTGGAAACACCATATATTTT.

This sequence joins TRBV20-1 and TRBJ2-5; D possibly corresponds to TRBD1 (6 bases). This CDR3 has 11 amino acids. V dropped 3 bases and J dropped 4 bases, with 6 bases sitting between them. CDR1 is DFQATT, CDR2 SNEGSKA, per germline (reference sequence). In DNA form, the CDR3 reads TGCAGTGCTAGGACAGGAGAGACCCAGTACTTC. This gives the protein CSARTGETQYF.

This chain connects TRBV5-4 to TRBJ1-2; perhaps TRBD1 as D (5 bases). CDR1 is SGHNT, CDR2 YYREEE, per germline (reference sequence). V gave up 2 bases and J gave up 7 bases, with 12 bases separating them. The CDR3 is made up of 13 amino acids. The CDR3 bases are TGTGCCAGCAGCTTAACAGGCACCGGTGGCTACACCTTC. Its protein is CASSLTGTGGYTF.

The CDR3 sequence: CASSAGLAGNTGDTQYF. CDR3 nucleotides: TGTGCCAGCAGCGCAGGACTAGCGGGGAATACAGGAGATACGCAGTATTTT. The rearrangement links TRBV9 to TRBJ2-3; 12 nucleotides align to TRBD2. Trimming cost V 3 bases and J 5 bases; bases outside gene matches: 10. This CDR3 contains 17 residues. The germline V gene encodes CDR1 SGDLS and CDR2 YYNGEE. Full variable domain (rest looked up from reference TRBV9 and TRBJ2-3): DSGVTQTPKHLITATGQRVTLRCSPRSGDLSVYWYQQSLDQGLQFLIQYYNGEERAKGNILERFSAQQFPDLHSELNLSSLELGDSALYFCASSAGLAGNTGDTQYFGPGTRLTVL.

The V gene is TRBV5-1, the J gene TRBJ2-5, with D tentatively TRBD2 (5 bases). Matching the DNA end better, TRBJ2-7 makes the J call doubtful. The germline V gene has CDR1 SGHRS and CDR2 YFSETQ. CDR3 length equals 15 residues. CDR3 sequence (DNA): TGCGCCAGCAGGTCGACTTACGACGGGGTCCACGAGCAGTACTTC. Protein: CASRSTYDGVHEQYF.

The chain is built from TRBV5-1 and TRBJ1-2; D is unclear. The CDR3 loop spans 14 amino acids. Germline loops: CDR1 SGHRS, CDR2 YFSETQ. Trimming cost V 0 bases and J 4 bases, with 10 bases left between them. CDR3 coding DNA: TGCGCCAGCAGCTTGGGTCTGGCGGGCTATGGCTACACCTTC. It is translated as CASSLGLAGYGYTF.